Following are 3 T cell receptor beta chains from one sample sequenced in a study of neurological immune-mediated disorders (dated by TCRdb to the late 2010s). The method behind the library was 5' RACE. Data came from an Illumina HiSeq 2500. In TCRdb, the public reads were trimmed at Q25 with fastp and aligned with MiXCR, with productive beta chains retained. Rows merge per CDR3 protein into single entries with the most common DNA and genes. The sample profile shows about 50,000 distinct CDR3 sequences; 4.5% to 7% of them were found once. The ten largest clones capture less than 1.5% of the sample. The source material was CD4+ T cells from blood. The source is a young woman with multiple sclerosis.

Many counts were recorded for this clonotype. V gene TRBV18 combines with J gene TRBJ1-2; TRBD1 is a possible D gene (5 bases). V lost 3 bases and J 4 bases, leaving 12 bases between the germline ends. The CDR3 totals 14 residues. Germline assignment: CDR1 KGHSH and CDR2 LQKENI. The CDR3 coding sequence is TGTGCCAGCTCACCCCAAGGGGACGCCTATGGCTACACCTTC. It is translated as CASSPQGDAYGYTF.

CDR3 sequence (DNA): TGTGCCAGCAGCACCGGGACAGATCAAGAGACCCAGTACTTC. It specifies CASSTGTDQETQYF. The chain combines TRBV3-1 with TRBJ2-5; TRBD1 agrees at 7 bases. Losses at the gene ends were 5 bases for V and 2 bases for J; bases not matched to a gene: 5. In germline, CDR1 is LGHDT, CDR2 YNNKEL (reference sequence). CDR3 size: 14 residues.

This clonotype was seen many times. The V and J genes are TRBV14 and TRBJ2-1; TRBD2 is a possible D gene (6 bases). Germline CDR1 is SGHDN and CDR2 is FVKESK. Trimming took off 4 bases at V and 0 bases at J, with 13 bases between the two ends. The CDR3 consists of 16 residues. This chain's CDR3 is CASSPERAYSYNEQFF. The CDR3 DNA sequence: TGTGCCAGCAGCCCAGAGCGGGCATACTCCTACAATGAGCAGTTCTTC.